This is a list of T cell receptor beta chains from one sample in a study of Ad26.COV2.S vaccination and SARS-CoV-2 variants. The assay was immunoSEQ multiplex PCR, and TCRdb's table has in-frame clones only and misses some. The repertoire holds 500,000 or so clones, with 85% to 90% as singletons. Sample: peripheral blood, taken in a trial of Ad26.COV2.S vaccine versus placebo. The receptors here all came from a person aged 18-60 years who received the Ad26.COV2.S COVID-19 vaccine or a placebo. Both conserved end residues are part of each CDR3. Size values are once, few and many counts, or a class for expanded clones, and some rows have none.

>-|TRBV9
CASSPTPTFGEKLFF
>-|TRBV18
CASSHPRDNTGELFF
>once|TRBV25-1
CASSDSYTEAFF
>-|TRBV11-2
CASSLRAFETQYF
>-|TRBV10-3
CAISDQGGSMGRLFF
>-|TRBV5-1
CASSRDREANYGYTF
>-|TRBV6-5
CASSYSDRDYNSPLHF
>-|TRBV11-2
CASSLGYRPDSQESQYF
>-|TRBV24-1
CATSDSGQGWANEKLFF
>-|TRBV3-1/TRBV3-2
CASSSGWDQPQHF
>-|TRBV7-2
CASSSWRLVETQYF
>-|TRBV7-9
CASSIGEGAPPTDTQYF
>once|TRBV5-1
CASSLSGTNEKLFF
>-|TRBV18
CASSAASRNGGYTF